This TCR beta chain was observed in a study of blood T cells in healthy people across ages. Peripheral blood was drawn, ten milliliters per donor. Then a second PCR, running about 6 to 12 cycles, was carried out with a sample-barcoded 5' primer and a J-beta primer mix. In TCRdb, the 5' RACE reads were re-called with MiXCR into one record per CDR3 protein. The profile covers 600,000 to 1,000,000 distinct CDR3 sequences, with just under 25% appearing a single time and roughly 3.5% taken by the ten largest. Trimming took off 6 bases at V and 0 bases at J, with 15 bases between the two ends. This CDR3 contains 15 residues. CDR1 is DFQATT, CDR2 SNEGSKA, per germline (reference sequence). This clonotype was detected only a few times. The sample also formed part of further work on T cells of mothers and their children.

The sample was blood. The sequence came from a boy under 18 in good health. The chain is built from TRBV20-1 and TRBJ2-1; D is perhaps TRBD2 (6 bases). CDR3 bases: TGCAGTGCCACAGGACTAACGGGCTCCTACAATGAGCAGTTCTTC. Translated, it gives CSATGLTGSYNEQFF.